The clone carrying this T cell receptor beta chain has just a few counts. Its antigen is unidentified. Only in-frame clones appear in the TCRdb table, and some are missing; sequencing was by immunoSEQ multiplex PCR. Among around 50,000 clones listed, around 29% were seen once. This sample was included in a study of tumour-infiltrating T cells in Burkitt lymphoma. In the study overall: All epidemiological Burkitt lymphoma subtypes were represented in the cohort. Repertoire clonality predicted overall and progression-free survival. General study findings and limits: Public clonotypes, several, appeared across numerous Burkitt lymphoma patients.

Unmatched junction bases numbered 6, after V lost 1 base and J lost 3 bases. The CDR3 spans 16 residues. Germline V gene sequence: CDR1 MGHRA, CDR2 YSYEKL. The chain links TRBV4-1 to TRBJ2-3, with 8 nucleotides matching TRBD1. Sequenced: tumor tissue. The TCR comes from a human donor with Burkitt lymphoma. In DNA, the CDR3 is TGCGCCAGCAGCCAAGCTCCCCAGGGGGCTACAGATACGCAGTATTTT. This sequence encodes CASSQAPQGATDTQYF.